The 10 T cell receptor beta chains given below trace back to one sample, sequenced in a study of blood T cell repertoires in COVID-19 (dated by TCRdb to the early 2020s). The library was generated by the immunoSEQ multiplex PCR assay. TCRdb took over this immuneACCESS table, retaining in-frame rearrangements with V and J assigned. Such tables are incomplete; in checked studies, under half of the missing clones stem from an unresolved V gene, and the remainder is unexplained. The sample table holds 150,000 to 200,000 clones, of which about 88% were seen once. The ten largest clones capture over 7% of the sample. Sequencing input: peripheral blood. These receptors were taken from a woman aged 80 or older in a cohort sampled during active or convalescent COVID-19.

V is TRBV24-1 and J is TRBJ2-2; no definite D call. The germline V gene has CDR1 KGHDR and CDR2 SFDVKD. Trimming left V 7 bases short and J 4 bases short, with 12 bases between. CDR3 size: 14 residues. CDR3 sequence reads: CATSEFRSTGELFF. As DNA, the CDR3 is TGTGCCACCAGCGAGTTCCGAAGCACCGGGGAGCTGTTTTTT.

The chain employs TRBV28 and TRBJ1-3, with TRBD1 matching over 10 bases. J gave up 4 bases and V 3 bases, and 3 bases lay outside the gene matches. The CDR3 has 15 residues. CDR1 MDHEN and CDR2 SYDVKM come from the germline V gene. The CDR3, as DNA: TGTGCCAGCAGTTTTGGGACAGGGGTCGGAAACACCATATATTTT. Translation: CASSFGTGVGNTIYF.

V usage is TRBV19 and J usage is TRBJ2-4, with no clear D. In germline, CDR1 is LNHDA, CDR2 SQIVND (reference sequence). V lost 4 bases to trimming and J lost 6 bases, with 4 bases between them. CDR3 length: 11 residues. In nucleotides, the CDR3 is TGTGCCAGTAGTAGCAGAAACATTCAGTACTTC. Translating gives CASSSRNIQYF.

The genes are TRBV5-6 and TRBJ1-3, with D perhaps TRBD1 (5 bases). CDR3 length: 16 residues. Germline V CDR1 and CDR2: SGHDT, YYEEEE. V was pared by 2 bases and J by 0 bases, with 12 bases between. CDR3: CASSFDGASSGNTIYF. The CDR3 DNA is TGTGCCAGCAGCTTCGATGGGGCAAGCTCTGGAAACACCATATATTTT. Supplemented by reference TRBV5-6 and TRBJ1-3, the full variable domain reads DAGVTQSPTHLIKTRGQQVTLRCSPKSGHDTVSWYQQALGQGPQFIFQYYEEEERQRGNFPDRFSGHQFPNYSSELNVNALLLGDSALYLCASSFDGASSGNTIYFGEGSWLTVV.

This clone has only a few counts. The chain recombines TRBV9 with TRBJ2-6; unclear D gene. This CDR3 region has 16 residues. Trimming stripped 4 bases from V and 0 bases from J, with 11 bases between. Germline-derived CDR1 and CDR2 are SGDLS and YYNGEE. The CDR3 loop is CASSSDRSSGANVLTF. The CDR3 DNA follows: TGTGCCAGCAGCTCCGACCGGAGCTCTGGGGCCAACGTCCTGACTTTC.

CDR3 nucleotides: TGTGCCAGCAGCTACGGGCAGGGGACGTCCTACGAGCAGTACTTC. It is translated as CASSYGQGTSYEQYF. The genes are TRBV7-2 and TRBJ2-7, with D possibly TRBD1 on 6 matching bases. The CDR3 contains 15 residues. The V and J ends lost 4 bases and 1 base respectively, with 14 bases between them. In germline, CDR1 is SGHTA, CDR2 FQGNSA.

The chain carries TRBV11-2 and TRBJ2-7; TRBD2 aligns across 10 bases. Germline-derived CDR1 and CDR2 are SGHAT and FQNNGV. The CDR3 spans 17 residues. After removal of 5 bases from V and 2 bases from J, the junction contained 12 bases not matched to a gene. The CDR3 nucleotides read TGTGCCAGCAGCCCCGGGCCCGGTCTAGCGGGGGCCTACGAGCAGTACTTC. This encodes CASSPGPGLAGAYEQYF.

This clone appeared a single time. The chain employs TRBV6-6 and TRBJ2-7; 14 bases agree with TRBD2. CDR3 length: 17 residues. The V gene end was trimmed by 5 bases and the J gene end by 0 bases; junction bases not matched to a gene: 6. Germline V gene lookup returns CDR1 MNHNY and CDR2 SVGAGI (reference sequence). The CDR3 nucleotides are TGTGCCAGCAGTCCGACTAGCGGGGGGGATAACTCCTACGAGCAGTACTTC. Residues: CASSPTSGGDNSYEQYF.

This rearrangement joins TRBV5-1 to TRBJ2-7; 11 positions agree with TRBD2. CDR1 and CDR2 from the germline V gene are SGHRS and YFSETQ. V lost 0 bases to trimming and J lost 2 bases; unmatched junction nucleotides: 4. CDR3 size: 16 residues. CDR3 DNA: TGCGCCAGCAGCTTGGGATCTAGCGGGGGGACCTACGAGCAGTACTTC. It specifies CASSLGSSGGTYEQYF.

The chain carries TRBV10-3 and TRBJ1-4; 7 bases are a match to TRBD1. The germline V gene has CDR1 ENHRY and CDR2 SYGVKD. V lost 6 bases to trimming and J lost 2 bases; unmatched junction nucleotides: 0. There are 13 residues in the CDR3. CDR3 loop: CAIRDRTNEKLFF. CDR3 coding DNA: TGTGCCATCAGGGACAGGACTAATGAAAAACTGTTTTTT.